The present TCR beta chain was sequenced within a study of blood T cell repertoires in COVID-19. The wider study: The United States, Italy and Spain supplied acute and convalescent COVID-19 samples. T cells, B-cell-depleted T cells, or PBMCs provided the cDNA or gDNA that served as material.

The CDR3 length is 15 residues. The V gene end was trimmed by 3 bases and the J gene end by 5 bases; junction bases not matched to a gene: 9. The germline V gene encodes CDR1 KGHSH and CDR2 LQKENI. Sequencing was performed with immunoSEQ multiplex PCR; in TCRdb, only in-frame clones are kept and a portion is missing. The table lists tens of thousands of clones, approximately 86% of them singletons. Specimen: peripheral blood. The sequence was obtained from a woman older than 75 with acute or convalescent COVID-19. The chain carries TRBV18 and TRBJ2-5; 7 bases line up with TRBD1. This chain's CDR3 is CASSPMKGAWETQYF. The CDR3 DNA sequence: TGTGCCAGCTCACCTATGAAGGGGGCTTGGGAGACCCAGTACTTC.